The T cell receptor beta chain described here comes from a study of long-term antiretroviral therapy in people with HIV. Whole-study results and caveats: Possibly under older ART regimens, blood was drawn between about 2003 and 2017.

Prior to DNA extraction, the samples held about 0.95-11 million cryopreserved PBMC. For this clone: Its antigen is undetermined.

Runs used v3.0 of the immunoSEQ assay and were done at survey level. Sequencing used immunoSEQ multiplex PCR; TCRdb keeps in-frame clones, though not all of them. The sample yields some 34,000 clones, roughly 96% seen once. This clonotype was obtained from a man aged 25 to 45 with HIV. The sequenced sample was unsorted PBMCs, obtained around 6.6 years after starting antiretroviral therapy.

DNA of the CDR3: TGTGCCACCCTTCTCAGGAGCTCTGGGGCCAACGTCCTGACTTTC. It yields the protein CATLLRSSGANVLTF. The chain recombines TRBV6-5 with TRBJ2-6; the D is unclear. From germline, CDR1 is MNHEY and CDR2 SVGAGI. This CDR3 contains 15 residues. Trimming left V 10 bases short and J 0 bases short, with 13 bases between.